This record concerns one T cell receptor beta chain sequence. Its antigen remains unidentified. The CDR3 runs to 15 residues. J lost 4 bases, V lost 0 bases, and 3 bases had no gene match. The germline V gene encodes CDR1 DFQATT and CDR2 SNEGSKA (reference sequence). Researchers amplified the TCR beta CDR3 regions from RNA transcripts. The HTBI primer set drove a first-round RT-PCR of the TCR CDR3. Each CDR3 protein is one row after TCRdb ran MiXCR on the multiplex PCR reads. The data show more than 500,000 distinct CDR3 sequences, roughly 16% seen once. The study included ophthalmopathy patients with Clinical Activity Score at least 3, NOSPECS grade at least 4 and duration under 3 months. Clinical symptoms, serum thyroxine, TRAb, thyroid ultrasound and orbital computed tomography established diagnosis. The data belong to a study of T cells in Graves' hyperthyroidism and ophthalmopathy. Findings and caveats of the study: In validation, the model predicted ophthalmopathy. These predictions came a median approximately 6.5 months before onset.

Sequenced: blood. This chain connects TRBV20-1 to TRBJ2-2; 9 bases line up with TRBD2. This TCR was sampled from a woman aged 25-40 years with Graves' ophthalmopathy. The CDR3 reads CSARDSGRGTGELFF. The CDR3 DNA reads as TGCAGTGCTAGAGATAGCGGGAGAGGCACCGGGGAGCTGTTTTTT.